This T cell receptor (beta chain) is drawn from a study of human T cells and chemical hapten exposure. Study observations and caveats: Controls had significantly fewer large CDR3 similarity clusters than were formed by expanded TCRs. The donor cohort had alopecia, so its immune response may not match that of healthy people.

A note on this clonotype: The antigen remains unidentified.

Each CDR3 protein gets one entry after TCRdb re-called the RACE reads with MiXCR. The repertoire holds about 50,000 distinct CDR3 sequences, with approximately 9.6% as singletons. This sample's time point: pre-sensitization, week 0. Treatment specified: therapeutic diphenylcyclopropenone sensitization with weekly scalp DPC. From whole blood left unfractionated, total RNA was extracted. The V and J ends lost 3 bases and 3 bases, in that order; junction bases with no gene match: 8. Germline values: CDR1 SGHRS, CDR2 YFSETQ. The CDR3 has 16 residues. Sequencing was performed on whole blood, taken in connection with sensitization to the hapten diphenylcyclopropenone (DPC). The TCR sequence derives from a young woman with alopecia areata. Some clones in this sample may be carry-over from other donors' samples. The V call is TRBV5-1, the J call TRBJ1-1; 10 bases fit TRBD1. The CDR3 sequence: CASSSRPGQGYTEAFF. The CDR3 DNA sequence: TGCGCCAGCAGCTCGAGACCGGGACAGGGGTACACTGAAGCTTTCTTT.